This T cell receptor beta chain was recorded in a study of cytomegalovirus exposure and HLA in healthy donors (TCRdb year 2017). Notes on the research overall: An earlier analysis of more than 550 of the donors reported around 280 Gb of sequence data and 117 million unique TCR beta sequences obtained from roughly 170 million T cells. Every discovery cohort repertoire had been produced on one sequencing platform. To predict cytomegalovirus infection status, the study brought together high-throughput TCR immunosequencing, statistical association of individual TCRs with disease status, and machine learning. Donor age, sex, ethnicity and CMV serostatus were collected together with the repertoire data. A later genetic analysis used genome-wide SNP genotypes for about 55% of the 666 donors, treating that subset as a discovery cohort. In the later analysis, no new phenotypic data were used to find candidate immune exposures; instead, reliance was placed on TCR beta sequences and their occurrence across donors. Both class I and class II loci were covered by HLA typing, at four-digit resolution. Roughly 300 gigabases of sequencing data and 70 million to 100 million unique TCR sequences were included in an early release covering roughly 600 HLA-typed donors. Because of strong linkage in the cohort, 5 or 6 DR-DQ haplotypes were treated as single units for association and clustering. Along with the roughly 670-subject first cohort, a separate validation cohort of more than 90 different subjects was used. Of the approximately 400 genotyped donors, approximately 80% were placed in the genetic ancestry cluster associated with self-reported Caucasian donors. The study used immunosequencing to profile the T cell repertoires of more than 650 subjects and linked those repertoires to cytomegalovirus serostatus. In an earlier analysis of about 590 of the donors, high-throughput TCR beta sequencing was used to judge whether each TCR beta V gene segment behaved as functional or pseudogenic. Across under 500 genotyped donors of the cohort, an average of about 220,000 unique TCR beta nucleotide sequences per donor were sequenced, and around 20% of those sequences were non-productive. A later analysis re-examined previously published TCR beta repertoires from just over 650 donors and added high-resolution HLA genotyping to investigate patterns of TCR occurrence. The study aimed to test whether cataloging public T cell receptors could reveal signatures of past pathogen exposure. Typing coverage differed by locus: A, B, C, DRB1 and DQB1 were typed in about 629-640 donors, DQA1 in about 500, DPA1 in some 610, and DPB1 in around 490.

As regards this clone: Its target antigen remains unknown. Base qualities are not recorded, but no much larger clone differs from it by a single base.

A distance of 17 bases separates the germline ends of V and J, which lose 10 bases and 5 bases respectively. The CDR3 has 13 amino acids, counting the end cysteine and phenylalanine. Just CDR3 DNA is preserved here, 39 bases in frame from base 1. Based on the germline V gene, the CDR1 and CDR2 sequences are MDHEN and SYDVKM. The cohort comprised around 690 healthy bone marrow donors. At the time of sampling, every cohort member was nominally healthy, though immune exposures that went unrecorded were likely present. The donor was CMV seropositive and was included in the group of almost 300 seropositive cohort members. Each donor provided a peripheral blood sample, and peripheral blood mononuclear cells were used for TCR beta sequencing. The Qiagen DNeasy Blood Extraction Kit was used to extract genomic DNA from the blood cell samples. The library was obtained by the immunoSEQ multiplex PCR assay. The multiplex PCR relied on a mix of 60 forward primers for TCR Vbeta segments and 13 reverse primers for TCR Jbeta segments. The CDR3 region of rearranged TCR beta genes was amplified from genomic DNA with a multiplex PCR assay. The Illumina HiSeq System was used to sequence the amplified TCR beta libraries as 87-base-pair reads. The study's own analysis went as follows. In a later analysis, 77 million or so unique TCR beta chains were counted across the roughly 670 repertoires, and about 9.9 million of these chains were shared by at least two donors. A nearest-neighbor algorithm error-corrected the raw reads and collapsed the reads into unique sequences, merging closely related sequences to remove PCR and sequencing errors. Alignment of CDR3 sequences to IMGT reference sequences was used to assign V, D and J gene segments. For a sequence to be retained, at least a six-nucleotide match to both a V gene segment and a J gene segment was required. Rearrangements were called productive when the CDR3 lacked stop codons and stayed in frame with V and J; all others were non-productive. CDR3 was defined by IMGT convention, running from the second conserved V-encoded cysteine to the conserved J-encoded phenylalanine. Sequences without an unambiguous match to a single V gene segment were excluded from the earlier analysis of several hundred of the donors. An earlier analysis of a few hundred of the donors classified V segments as functional when productive rearrangements were above 56.7% and as segregating when the standard deviation between donors was above 5%. A statistical classification framework was developed to diagnose cytomegalovirus status using the catalog of TCR beta chain sequences. In a later analysis, V and J genes were assigned by comparing TCR nucleotide sequences against IMGT/GENE-DB human TR gene sequences. In a later analysis, CDR3 sequences and most-parsimonious VDJ recombination scenarios were assigned using the TCRdist pipeline. In a later analysis, every TCR beta chain was defined by the combination of its CDR3 amino acid sequence and its V-gene family, and reads without a unique V-gene family were dropped. A later analysis removed 500 to 600 highly shared, low-generation-probability nucleotide sequences to deal with suspected cross-contamination and a sequencing artifact. For each public chain, a later analysis derived a clonal expansion index from normalized ranks of inferred template counts within each repertoire. In a later analysis, generation probabilities were computed with a VDJ recombination model fitted to out-of-frame rearrangements, and the resulting probabilities were checked against IGoR. In a later analysis, TCR-TCR, TCR-HLA and TCR-CMV co-occurrence was scored with hypergeometric tests, and a repertoire-size bias correction was applied to TCR pairs. False discovery rates were estimated in a later analysis by permuting HLA or CMV assignments 20 times. A later analysis grouped co-occurring TCRs with DBSCAN, adding TCRdist sequence similarity when clustering within HLA-allele-positive subsets. Repertoires with fewer than 30,000 or more than 120,000 public chains were left out of co-occurrence clustering, as were roughly five repertoires with anomalous nucleotide sharing. What TCRdb holds here is the immuneACCESS table cut down to in-frame rearrangements. Part of the clones is not present; checked against another copy, under half of the missing clones reflect an unresolved V gene, and the others are unexplained. Clonal size and the V and J genes are those of that table, whereas D and trimming came from the DNA. Counted in this sample were 100,000 or so clones; about three quarters of them appeared once. The ten largest clones represent around 5% of the sample.

Overall results and qualifications from the work: Sequencing depth was assumed to be roughly uniform across donors in the presence/absence analyses, though that assumption may not hold. In a later genetic analysis, a missense DCLRE1C variant was associated with V-gene and J-gene trimming of TCR beta chains, and the association was replicated in an independent cohort. Because HLA typing was unavailable for some donors at each locus, only the typed subset was used in association tests. When HLA alleles, especially DR and DQ, strongly co-occurred, TCR associations were difficult to assign to individual alleles. In a later analysis, TCR association rates were found to vary across HLA loci, with the most associated TCRs seen for DRB1 alleles and the fewest for HLA-C alleles. Only TCR beta chains were sequenced in this cohort, and the absence of alpha or paired-chain data limited detectable features. In vitro tests confirmed that a few of the cytomegalovirus-associated TCR beta chains recognize cytomegalovirus antigens. In a later analysis, several top co-occurrence clusters were reported to appear linked to parvovirus B19, influenza, CMV and Epstein-Barr virus. The study listed 150 to 200 TCR beta chains as associated with cytomegalovirus. Broadly in line with IMGT annotations, most TCR beta V segments showed up in productive rearrangements about 90% or about 30% of the time in an earlier analysis of some 590 of the donors. Cytomegalovirus status was reported to be diagnosed by the classifier with high specificity and sensitivity in both the original and validation cohorts. Correlated functional status among segregating V segments might be attributable to linkage disequilibrium, but an unknown experimental factor could not be ruled out. According to a later genetic analysis, donors in an Asian-associated ancestry cluster had fewer N-insertions in productive TCRs than the approximately 700-donor mean. According to the authors, the approach could potentially be generalized to other disease states and immunological phenotypes. In a later analysis, most CMV-associated TCR beta chains were found to appear HLA-restricted, with HLA associations seemingly driven largely by CMV exposure. In a later analysis, HLA-associated TCR beta chains were found to be more clonally expanded and to have lower generation probabilities than equally common non-associated chains. The 87-base-pair reads could not distinguish some IMGT-functional V segments, including TRBV6-2 and TRBV6-3, so those segments were excluded. Because counts were too low, about 18 rarely observed V segments, including chromosome 9 orphons, were excluded from the earlier analysis of some 590 of the donors. A further reported finding was that TCR beta sequences accurately predicted the HLA-A and HLA-B alleles for most subjects in the first cohort. At a false discovery rate of 0.05, a later analysis linked 16,000 or so TCR beta sequences to specific HLA alleles. The sequencing pipeline was judged likely to have produced a cluster of highly shared sequence variants as a technical artifact. Immune exposure information for the cohort was limited to CMV serostatus. While some public TCRs were present in many individuals, most TCR sequences turned up only very rarely across donors.

The sequenced material came from PBMCs. The V gene is TRBV28 and the J gene is TRBJ1-2, and perhaps TRBD1 as D gene, on 5 matching bases. The source is a female donor in good health and CMV-seropositive. The DNA sequence reads TGTGCCACCGTACGTCAGGGAGGGTATGGCTACACCTTC. It translates as CATVRQGGYGYTF.